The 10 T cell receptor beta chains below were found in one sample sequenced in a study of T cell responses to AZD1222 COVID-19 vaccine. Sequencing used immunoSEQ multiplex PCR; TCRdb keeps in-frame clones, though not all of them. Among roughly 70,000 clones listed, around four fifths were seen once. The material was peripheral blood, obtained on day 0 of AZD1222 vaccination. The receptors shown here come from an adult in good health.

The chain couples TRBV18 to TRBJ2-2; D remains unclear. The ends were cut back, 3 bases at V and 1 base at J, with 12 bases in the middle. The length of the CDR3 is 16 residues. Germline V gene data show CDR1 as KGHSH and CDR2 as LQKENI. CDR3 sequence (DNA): TGTGCCAGCTCACCGGCTTTGCGAGGGAACACCGGGGAGCTGTTTTTT. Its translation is CASSPALRGNTGELFF.

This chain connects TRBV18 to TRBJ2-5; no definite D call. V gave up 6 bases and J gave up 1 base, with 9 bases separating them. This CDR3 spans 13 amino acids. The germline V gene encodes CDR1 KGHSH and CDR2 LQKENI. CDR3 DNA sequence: TGTGCCAGCTCCCCCCCGTTCCAAGAGACCCAGTACTTC. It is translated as CASSPPFQETQYF.

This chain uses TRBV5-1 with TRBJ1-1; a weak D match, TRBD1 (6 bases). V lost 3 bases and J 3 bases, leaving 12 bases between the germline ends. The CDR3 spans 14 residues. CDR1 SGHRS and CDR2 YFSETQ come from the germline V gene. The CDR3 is CASSSQQGDTEAFF. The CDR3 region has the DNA TGCGCCAGCAGCTCCCAACAGGGCGACACTGAAGCTTTCTTT.

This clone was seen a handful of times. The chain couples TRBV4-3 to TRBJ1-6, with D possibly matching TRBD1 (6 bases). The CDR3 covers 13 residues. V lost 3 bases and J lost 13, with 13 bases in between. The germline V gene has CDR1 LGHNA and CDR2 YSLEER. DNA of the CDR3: TGCGCCAGCAGCCAGTTTCAGGGGCTCCCCCTCCACTTT. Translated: CASSQFQGLPLHF.

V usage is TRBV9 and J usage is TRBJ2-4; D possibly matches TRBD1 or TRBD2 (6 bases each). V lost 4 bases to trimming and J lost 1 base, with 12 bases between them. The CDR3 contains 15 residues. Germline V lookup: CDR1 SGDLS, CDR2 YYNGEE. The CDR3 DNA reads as TGTGCCAGCAGCCGAGGGGGGAATGCCAAAAACATTCAGTACTTC. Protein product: CASSRGGNAKNIQYF.

The CDR3 spells CASSHRAAGDLEQFF. The CDR3 bases are TGCGCCAGCAGCCACCGGGCAGCCGGTGATTTGGAGCAGTTCTTC. The chain joins TRBV4-1 to TRBJ2-1; D not resolved. Germline CDR1 and CDR2: MGHRA and YSYEKL. Deletions cut 3 bases from V and 10 bases from J, with 19 bases between. This CDR3 region has 15 residues.

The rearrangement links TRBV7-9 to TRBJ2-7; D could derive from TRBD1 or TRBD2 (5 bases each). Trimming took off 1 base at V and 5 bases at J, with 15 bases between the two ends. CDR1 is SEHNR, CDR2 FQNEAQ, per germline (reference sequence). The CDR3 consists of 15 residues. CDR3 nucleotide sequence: TGTGCCAGCAGCTTAGGAACGGGACGGCTGAACGAGCAGTACTTC. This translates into CASSLGTGRLNEQYF.

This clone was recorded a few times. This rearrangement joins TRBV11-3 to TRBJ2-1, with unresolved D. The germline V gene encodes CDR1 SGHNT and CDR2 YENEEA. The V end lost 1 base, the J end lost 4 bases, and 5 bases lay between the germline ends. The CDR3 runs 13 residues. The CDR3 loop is CASSLVGYNEQFF. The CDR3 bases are TGTGCCAGCAGCTTAGTGGGTTACAATGAGCAGTTCTTC.

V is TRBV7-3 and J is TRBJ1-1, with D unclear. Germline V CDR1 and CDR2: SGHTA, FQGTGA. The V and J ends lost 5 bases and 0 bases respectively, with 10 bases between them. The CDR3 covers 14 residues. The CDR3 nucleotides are TGTGCCAGCAGCCCTGGATCCTTGAACACTGAAGCTTTCTTT. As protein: CASSPGSLNTEAFF.

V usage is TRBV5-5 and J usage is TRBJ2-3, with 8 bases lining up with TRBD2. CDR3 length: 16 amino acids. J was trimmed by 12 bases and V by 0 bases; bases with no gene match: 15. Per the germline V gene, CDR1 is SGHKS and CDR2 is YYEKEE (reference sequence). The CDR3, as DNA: TGTGCCAGCAGCTTGGTTCTAGGATATACGGGGACTAGACAGTATTTT. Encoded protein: CASSLVLGYTGTRQYF. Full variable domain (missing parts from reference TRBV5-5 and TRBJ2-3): DAGVTQSPTHLIKTRGQQVTLRCSPISGHKSVSWYQQVLGQGPQFIFQYYEKEERGRGNFPDRFSARQFPNYSSELNVNALLLGDSALYLCASSLVLGYTGTRQYFGPGTRLTVL.